This is a list of T cell receptor beta chains from one sample in a study of blood T cells in healthy people across ages. From the 5' RACE reads, TCRdb called clonotypes with MiXCR, one entry per CDR3 protein. The table records around 1,700,000 distinct CDR3 sequences, 28% of them present only once. Sequenced material: blood. These receptors came from a woman aged 25 to 39 in good health. CDR3s include the opening cysteine and the closing phenylalanine or tryptophan. Each record gives: J gene, V gene, D gene, clone size, CDR3 DNA, CDR3 protein. A D gene is named only where the DNA matches it firmly. A clone size is listed for some rows: how often the clone was seen (once, few, many), or a class if it is expanded.

TRBJ2-5,TRBV14,NA,many,TGTGCCAGCAGCCAAGAGCAGGGAGGTTTAGAGACCCAGTACTTC,CASSQEQGGLETQYF
TRBJ1-2,TRBV4-1,NA,NA,TGCGCCAGCAGCCAAGAAGGCGGGGGCGGCTATGGCTACACCTTC,CASSQEGGGGYGYTF
TRBJ1-6,TRBV12-3/TRBV12-4,NA,few,TGTGCCAGCAGTCCCCGGGGGAGCAACTCACCCCTCCACTTT,CASSPRGSNSPLHF
TRBJ2-1,TRBV12-3/TRBV12-4,TRBD2,NA,TGTGTCAGCAGTCTCCAAGCGGGGGGGCCGCATGAGCAGTTCTTC,CVSSLQAGGPHEQFF
TRBJ2-5,TRBV5-1,TRBD1,NA,TGCGCCAGCAGCCGAGACGGACAGGTTGAAGAGACCCAGTACTTC,CASSRDGQVEETQYF
TRBJ2-3,TRBV2,NA,once,TGTGCCAGCAGGAATGAACAGCTAAGCACAGATACGCAGTATTTT,CASRNEQLSTDTQYF
TRBJ1-1,TRBV4-3,NA,NA,TGCGCCAGCAGCCAAGTTCAGAGCATGAACACTGAAGCTTTCTTT,CASSQVQSMNTEAFF
TRBJ1-2,TRBV18,NA,few,TGTGCCAGCTCAAGTGGACCGGCTAATGGCTACACCTTC,CASSSGPANGYTF
TRBJ1-1,TRBV10-3,NA,NA,TGTGCCATCAGTGAGGGCGGGGGTATGAACACTGAAGCTTTCTTT,CAISEGGGMNTEAFF
TRBJ2-2,TRBV12-3/TRBV12-4,TRBD2,NA,TGTGCCAGCAGGCCTCAGGGACTAGCGGGGGGAAGCGGGGAGCTGTTTTTT,CASRPQGLAGGSGELFF
TRBJ2-1,TRBV29-1,TRBD1,NA,TGCAGCGTTGCCCTACAGGGGTCCTACAATGGGCAGTTCTTC,CSVALQGSYNGQFF
TRBJ1-2,TRBV12-3/TRBV12-4,NA,NA,TGTGCCAGCAGCACCTCGGGGATGAACTATGGCTACACCTTC,CASSTSGMNYGYTF
TRBJ2-5,TRBV18,TRBD1,NA,TGTGCCAGCTTACAGGGGACGGGGGAGACCCAGTACTTC,CASLQGTGETQYF
TRBJ2-7,TRBV5-5,NA,few,TGTGCCAGCAGCTTGGCCTTGAGCGCCTCCTACGAGCAGTACTTC,CASSLALSASYEQYF
TRBJ1-5,TRBV4-1,TRBD1,NA,TGCGCCAGCAGCCAACCTGACAGGGATAATCAGCCCCAGCATTTT,CASSQPDRDNQPQHF
TRBJ2-1,TRBV29-1,NA,few,TGCAGCGTGGCCGGTGAGCGGGACAATGAGCAGTTCTTC,CSVAGERDNEQFF
TRBJ2-7,TRBV20-1,NA,many,TGCAGTGCTAGTGGACTTTACGAGCAGTACTTC,CSASGLYEQYF
TRBJ1-2,TRBV7-9,NA,few,TGTGCCAGCAGCTCCGGGCCAAGGAGGGGGTACACCTTC,CASSSGPRRGYTF
TRBJ2-3,TRBV7-6,NA,NA,TGTGTCAGCAGCTTATCGGGGGAAACAGATACGCAGTATTTT,CVSSLSGETDTQYF
TRBJ2-3,TRBV28,NA,few,TGTGCCAGCAGTGCCAGGGACGTGTGGGGTACGCAGTATTTT,CASSARDVWGTQYF
TRBJ1-5,TRBV4-1,NA,NA,TGCGCCAGCAGCCAAGATTTCTACAGAATGGGTCAGCCCCAGCATTTT,CASSQDFYRMGQPQHF
TRBJ2-1,TRBV20-1,NA,many,TGCAGTGCTAGGGAAACATTGAGAGAGCAGTTCTTC,CSARETLREQFF
TRBJ2-4,TRBV9,NA,few,TGTGCCAGCTCCGAAGGACTTAGGGCGGACATTCAGTACTTC,CASSEGLRADIQYF
TRBJ2-5,TRBV19,NA,NA,TGTGCCAGTAGTATAGTAGGAGGGACGGAGACCCAGTACTTC,CASSIVGGTETQYF
TRBJ1-5,TRBV5-1,NA,NA,TGCGCCAGCAGCTTGTACGGGGCAAACAATCAGCCCCAGCATTTT,CASSLYGANNQPQHF
TRBJ2-1,TRBV28,TRBD2,NA,TGTGCCAGCAGTGCTAGCGGGGGGCCGGGGTACAATGAGCAGTTCTTC,CASSASGGPGYNEQFF
TRBJ2-1,TRBV10-3,NA,many,TGTGCCATCAGCAACGGTTATGACAATGAGCAGTTCTTC,CAISNGYDNEQFF
TRBJ2-7,TRBV12-3/TRBV12-4,NA,NA,TGTGCCAGCAGCGGCGGGCTATCGGGGTTCTACGAGCAGTACTTC,CASSGGLSGFYEQYF
TRBJ2-1,TRBV5-1,TRBD2,few,TGCGCCAGCAGCCCCCGACTAGCGGGGGACCGTGAGCAGTTCTTC,CASSPRLAGDREQFF
TRBJ2-1,TRBV7-8,TRBD2,NA,TGCGCCGGCAAGCCTAGCGGCCTACCCCGCGATGAGCAGTTCTTC,CAGKPSGLPRDEQFF
TRBJ2-7,TRBV4-3,NA,NA,TGCGCCAGCAGCCAAGATTCGGGACCCCGAGAGCAGTACTTC,CASSQDSGPREQYF
TRBJ2-3,TRBV6-5,NA,NA,TGTGCCAGCAGGATTAAAGATACGCAGTATTTT,CASRIKDTQYF
TRBJ2-2,TRBV6-5,NA,NA,TGTGCCAGCAGTTATTTCTCGGCCGGGGGAAACACCGGGGAGCTGTTTTTT,CASSYFSAGGNTGELFF
TRBJ2-1,TRBV12-3/TRBV12-4,NA,NA,TGTGCCAGCAGAGGGGACCTTTCGTTCTTC,CASRGDLSFF